This record covers a single T cell receptor beta chain. Its antigen is unknown. Looked up from germline, CDR1 is SGHNT and CDR2 is YENEEA. The CDR3 runs 14 residues. V lost 0 bases, J lost 7 bases, and 7 bases lay in between. Some clones are missing from TCRdb's copy, which holds only in-frame ones; the method was immunoSEQ multiplex PCR. The table lists some 130,000 clones, about 76% of them singletons, with 4.5% to 6.5% in the top ten. This sample was included in a study of cytotoxic CD8 clonotypes in ibrutinib-treated CLL. Study-wide results and limits: Baseline values of clonality outstripped age-matched healthy donors and followed circulating CD8+ T-cell counts. Once treatment began, public clonotypes, which were uncommon, contracted or stayed stable.

The sample in question was PBMCs, obtained after 24 months of ibrutinib treatment. This TCR came from a human donor with chronic lymphocytic leukemia. The chain carries TRBV11-3 and TRBJ1-6; no definite D call. CDR3 coding DNA: TGTGCCAGCAGCTTAGATGGAAGGAATTCACCCCTCCACTTT. This gives the protein CASSLDGRNSPLHF.